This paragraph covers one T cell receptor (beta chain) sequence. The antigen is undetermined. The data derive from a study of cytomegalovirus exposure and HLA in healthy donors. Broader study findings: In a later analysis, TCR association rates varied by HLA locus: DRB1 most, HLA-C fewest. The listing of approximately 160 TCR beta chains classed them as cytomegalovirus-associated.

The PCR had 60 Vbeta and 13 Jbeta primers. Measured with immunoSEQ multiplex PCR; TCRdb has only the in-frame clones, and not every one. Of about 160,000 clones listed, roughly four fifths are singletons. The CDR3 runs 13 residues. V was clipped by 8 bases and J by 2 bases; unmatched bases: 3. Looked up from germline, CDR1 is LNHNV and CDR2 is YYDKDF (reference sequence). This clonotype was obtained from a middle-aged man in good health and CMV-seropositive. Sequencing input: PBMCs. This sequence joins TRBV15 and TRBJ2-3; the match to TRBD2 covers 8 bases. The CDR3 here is CATGLAPTDTQYF. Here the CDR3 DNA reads TGTGCCACCGGACTAGCTCCCACAGATACGCAGTATTTT.